The source of this T cell receptor beta chain is a study of TIL therapy for anti-PD-1-resistant metastatic lung cancer. The CDR3 has 15 residues. The ends were cut back, 7 bases at V and 8 bases at J, with 20 bases in the middle. Germline V gene sequence: CDR1 LNHDA, CDR2 SQIVND (reference sequence). The libraries were made with immunoSEQ v3. Profiling relied on immunoSEQ multiplex PCR, and the TCRdb table lists in-frame clones only, not all of them. The data contain about 100,000 clones, around 71% of them singletons. Specified time point: pre-treatment sample, taken before nivolumab and TIL therapy. The tumor samples were excised metastases, mostly pleural nodules or supraclavicular lymph nodes.

The chain recombines TRBV19 with TRBJ1-4; weak D call: TRBD1 (6 bases). The clonotype comes from a person between 30 and 79 years old with non-small cell lung cancer. The sequencing here drew on tumor tissue, taken at baseline. CDR3 DNA: TGTGCCAGTACCGATACACCGGGGGCTTGGGAAAAACTGTTTTTT. This sequence encodes CASTDTPGAWEKLFF.